This TCR beta chain came from a study of T cells in Graves' hyperthyroidism and ophthalmopathy. For the study at large: At initial diagnosis, before any treatment had begun, peripheral blood was obtained.

This clonotype was recorded many times. What it recognizes is unknown. Researchers took RNA transcripts and amplified the TCR beta CDR3 regions from them. Primed by the HTBI set, a first-round RT-PCR was run on the TCR CDR3. TCRdb called the multiplex PCR reads again in MiXCR, with one record for every CDR3 protein. The table includes over 300,000 distinct CDR3 sequences, around 15% detected once. Trimming removed 6 bases from V and 1 base from J, with 14 bases in between. This CDR3 has 15 residues. Overall study results and limits: Ophthalmopathy was identified by the model a median 6.5 months ahead of onset. Most thyroid clonotypes that were expanded above 0.001 also turned up in blood.

The V and J genes are TRBV12-3 or TRBV12-4 and TRBJ2-3; no clear D. Input material: blood. The receptor's source is a woman between 35 and 50 years old with Graves' ophthalmopathy. The CDR3 DNA sequence: TGTGCCAGCAGCCGAAGTCGGGCAGGCACAGATACGCAGTATTTT. Its translation: CASSRSRAGTDTQYF.